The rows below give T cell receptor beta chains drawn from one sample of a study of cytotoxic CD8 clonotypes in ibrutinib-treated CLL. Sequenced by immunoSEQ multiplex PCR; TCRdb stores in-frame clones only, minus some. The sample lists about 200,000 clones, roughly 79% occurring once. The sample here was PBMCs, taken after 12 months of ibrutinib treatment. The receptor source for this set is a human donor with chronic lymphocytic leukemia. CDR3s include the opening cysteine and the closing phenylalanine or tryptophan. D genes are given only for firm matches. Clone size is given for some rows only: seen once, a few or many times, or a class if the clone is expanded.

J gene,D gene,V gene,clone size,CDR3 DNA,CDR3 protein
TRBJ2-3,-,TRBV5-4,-,TGTGCCAGCAGCACCGGAGGAAGACCCGATACGCAGTATTTT,CASSTGGRPDTQYF
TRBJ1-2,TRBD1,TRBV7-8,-,TGTGCCAGCAGCCCTCGGACAGGGGGCAGCCACTTC,CASSPRTGGSHF
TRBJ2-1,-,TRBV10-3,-,TGTGCCATCAGTGAGCCCCGGGACTTGTACAATGAGCAGTTCTTC,CAISEPRDLYNEQFF
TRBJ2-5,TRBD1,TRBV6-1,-,TGTGCCAGCTCATGGGACAGTCAAGAGACCCAGTACTTC,CASSWDSQETQYF
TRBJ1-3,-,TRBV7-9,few,TGTGCCAGCAGCTCCGACGGGTTCTCTGGAAACACCATATATTTT,CASSSDGFSGNTIYF
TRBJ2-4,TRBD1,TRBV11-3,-,TGTGCCAGCAGCCCCGGACAGGGTGAGACCAAAAACATTCAGTACTTC,CASSPGQGETKNIQYF
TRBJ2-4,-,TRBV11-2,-,TGTGCCAGCAGCCCCGGGCCCCGGGACATTCAGTACTTC,CASSPGPRDIQYF
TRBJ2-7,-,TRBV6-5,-,TGTGCCAGCAGTTACACCCGGGATCGTTCCTACGAGCAGTACTTC,CASSYTRDRSYEQYF
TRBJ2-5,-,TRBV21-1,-,TGTGCCAGCAGCAGGGGACTAGCGGGAGAAAAGGGCCAAGAGACCCAGTACTTC,CASSRGLAGEKGQETQYF
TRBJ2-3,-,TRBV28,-,TGTGGAGTTGGGGGGTGGGCAGATACGCAGTATTTT,CGVGGWADTQYF
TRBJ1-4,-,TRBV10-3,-,TGTGCCATCAGTCAAACCGGGGTTGCTGAAAAACTGTTTTTT,CAISQTGVAEKLFF
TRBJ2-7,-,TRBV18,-,TGTGCCAGCTCACCTTCCCCGGACAGCAAGTACGAGCAGTACTTC,CASSPSPDSKYEQYF
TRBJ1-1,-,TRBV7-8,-,TGTGCCAGCAGCCGCCTCGGGGGAGGGGCTGAAGCTTTCTTT,CASSRLGGGAEAFF
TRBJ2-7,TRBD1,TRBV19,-,TGTGCCAGTAACCACCGGGACAGAAGCTACGAGCAGTACTTC,CASNHRDRSYEQYF
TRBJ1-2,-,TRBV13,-,TGTGCCAGCAGCCTGGTGAAGGGGCAAGGCTACACCTTC,CASSLVKGQGYTF
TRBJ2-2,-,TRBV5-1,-,TGCGCCAGCAGCTTGGTTGGGGAACCTCTTACCGGGGAGCTGTTTTTT,CASSLVGEPLTGELFF
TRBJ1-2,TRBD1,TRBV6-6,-,TGTGCCAGCAGCGCCGGGACAGGGGGCAGTGGCTACACCTTC,CASSAGTGGSGYTF
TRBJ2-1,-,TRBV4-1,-,TGCGCCAGCAGCCAAGGGGGAGAGCAGTTCTTC,CASSQGGEQFF
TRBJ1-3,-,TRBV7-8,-,TGTGCCAGCAGCCCCTTTGAAGGGATAGGTGGAAACACCATATATTTT,CASSPFEGIGGNTIYF
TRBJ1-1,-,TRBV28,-,TGTGCCAGCAGTTTGGGGCGTGGGACTGAAGCTTTCTTT,CASSLGRGTEAFF
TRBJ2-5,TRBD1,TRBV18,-,TGTGCCAGCTCACTTCGGACAGGCAAAGAGACCCAGTACTTC,CASSLRTGKETQYF
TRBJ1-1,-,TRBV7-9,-,TGTGCCAGCGGGGGTCAGTCGAATGCTGAAGCTTTCTTAATTCTTGAAGCTTTCTTT,CASGGQSNAEAFLILEAFF
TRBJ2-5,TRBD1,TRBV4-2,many,TGTGCCAGCAGCCATACTCCGGGACAGGGAGAAGGAGAGACCCAGTACTTC,CASSHTPGQGEGETQYF
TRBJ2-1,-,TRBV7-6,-,TGTGCCAGCAGGGACCCAGACAATGAGCAGTTCTTC,CASRDPDNEQFF
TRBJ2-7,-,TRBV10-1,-,TGCGCCAGCAGTGAGTCTTGGGGCTACGAGCAGTACTTC,CASSESWGYEQYF
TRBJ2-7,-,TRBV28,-,TGTGCCAGCAGTGCGCCCAGGGTTTCCTACGAGCAGTACTTC,CASSAPRVSYEQYF
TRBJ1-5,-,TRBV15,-,TGTGCCACCAGCAGAGATCGGGGGGCTGGTCAGCCCCAGCATTTT,CATSRDRGAGQPQHF
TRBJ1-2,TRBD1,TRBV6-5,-,TGTGCCAGCAGTTTCCGGGACAGGGGAAATGGCTACACCTTC,CASSFRDRGNGYTF
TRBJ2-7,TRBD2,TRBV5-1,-,TGCGCCAGCAGCTTGACGGCGCGGGAGGTATACGAGCAGTACTTC,CASSLTAREVYEQYF
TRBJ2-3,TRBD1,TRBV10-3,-,TGTGCCATCAGTGGTGACCAGGGACAGCTAGCCTCAGATACGCAGTATTTT,CAISGDQGQLASDTQYF
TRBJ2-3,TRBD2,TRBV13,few,TGTGCCAGCAGCTTAAGACTAGCGGGGGCCACGGGGGATACGCAGTATTTT,CASSLRLAGATGDTQYF
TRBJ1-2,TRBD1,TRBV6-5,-,TGTGCCAGCAGGGAACAGGGGGCCGCTAACTATGGCTACACCTTC,CASREQGAANYGYTF
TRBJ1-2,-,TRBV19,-,TGTGCCAGTATGCGGGGGGGCGCGGACTATGGCTACACCTTC,CASMRGGADYGYTF
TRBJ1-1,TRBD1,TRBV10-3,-,TGTGCCATCAAAGGGGGCCAGGAGGAAACTGAAGCTTTCTTT,CAIKGGQEETEAFF
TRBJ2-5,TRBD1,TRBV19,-,TGTGCCAGTAGTCCATGGACAGGTCAAGAGACCCAGTACTTC,CASSPWTGQETQYF
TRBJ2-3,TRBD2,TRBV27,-,TGTGCCAGCAGCTCCCGCGGGGGGGTTTCATCAGATACGCAGTATTTT,CASSSRGGVSSDTQYF
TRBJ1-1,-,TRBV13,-,TGTGCCAGCAGCTCCGGGGGGCATGGGTTATTGGCCCCGGACACTGAAGCTTTCTTT,CASSSGGHGLLAPDTEAFF
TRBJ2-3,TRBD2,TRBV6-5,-,TGTGCCAGCAGTTACTGGCTAGCGGGAGGCACAGATACGCAGTATTTT,CASSYWLAGGTDTQYF
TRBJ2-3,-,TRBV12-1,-,TGTGCCAGTTCTTACACAGATACGCAGTATTTT,CASSYTDTQYF
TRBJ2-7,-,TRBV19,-,TGTGCCAGCAGAAACACTGGCTCCTACGAGCAGTACTTC,CASRNTGSYEQYF
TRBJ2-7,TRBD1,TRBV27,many,TGTGCCAGCAGCGTCACAGGGGCCGGCCGCAGGCAGTACTTC,CASSVTGAGRRQYF
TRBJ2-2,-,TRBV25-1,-,TGTGCCAGCAGTGAATTTGGTACGGGGACCATGATGTCCGGGGAGCTGTTTTTT,CASSEFGTGTMMSGELFF
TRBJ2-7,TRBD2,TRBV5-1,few,TGCGCCAGCAGCTTGACCGGGACTAATCCCTACGAGCAGTACTTC,CASSLTGTNPYEQYF
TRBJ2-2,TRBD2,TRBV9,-,TGTGCCAGCAGCGTTTCATACGGACTAGCGGGGTCCGGGGAGCTGTTTTTT,CASSVSYGLAGSGELFF
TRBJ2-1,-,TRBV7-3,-,TGTGCCAGCAGCTTAACGATGGACCAGATGGATGAGCAGTTCTTC,CASSLTMDQMDEQFF
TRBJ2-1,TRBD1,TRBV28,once,TGTGCCAGCAGTCTGCCAGGGACAGGGATTCATGAGCAGTTCTTC,CASSLPGTGIHEQFF
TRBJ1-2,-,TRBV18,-,TGTGCCAGCTCACCTGAGAGGGGCTATGGCTACACCTTC,CASSPERGYGYTF
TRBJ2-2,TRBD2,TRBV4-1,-,TGCGCCAGCAGCCAAGTAGAGGGACTAGGGGGTAACACCGGGGAGCTGTTTTTT,CASSQVEGLGGNTGELFF
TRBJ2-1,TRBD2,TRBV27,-,TGTGCCAGCAGTTTGACCGGGACTAACTACAATGAGCAGTTCTTC,CASSLTGTNYNEQFF
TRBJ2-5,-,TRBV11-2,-,TGTGCCAGCAGCTTAATGTTTTCGACTAACGGGGAAGAGACCCAGTACTTC,CASSLMFSTNGEETQYF
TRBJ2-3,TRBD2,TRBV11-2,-,TGTGCCAGCAGCCCCCGGGCGGCGGGAGCCCCAGATACGCAGTATTTT,CASSPRAAGAPDTQYF
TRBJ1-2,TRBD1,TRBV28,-,TGTGCCAGCAGTTTGGGACAGAACTATGGCTACACCTTC,CASSLGQNYGYTF
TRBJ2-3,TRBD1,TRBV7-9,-,TGTGCCAGCAGCCCTTGGGACAGGAACACAGATACGCAGTATTTT,CASSPWDRNTDTQYF
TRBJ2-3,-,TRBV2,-,TGTGCCAGCAGTGAAATCGATACGCAGTATTTT,CASSEIDTQYF
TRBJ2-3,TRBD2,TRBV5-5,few,TGTGCCAGCAGCTTGTGGGCTAGCGGGACCACTCGAAGCACAGATACGCAGTATTTT,CASSLWASGTTRSTDTQYF
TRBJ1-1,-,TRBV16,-,TGTGCCAGCAGCCCGGGCGTCGGCGGGGGCACTGAAGCTTTCTTT,CASSPGVGGGTEAFF
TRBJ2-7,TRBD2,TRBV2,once,TGTGCCAGCAGTTCCGGGACTAGCTACACCTACGAGCAGTACTTC,CASSSGTSYTYEQYF
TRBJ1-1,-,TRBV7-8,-,TGTGCCAGCAGCCGTGGGCGGGGGGAATCGACTGAAGCTTTCTTT,CASSRGRGESTEAFF
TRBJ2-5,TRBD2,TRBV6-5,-,TGTGCCAGCAGTTCCTTACTAGCGGCACAAGAGACCCAGTACTTC,CASSSLLAAQETQYF